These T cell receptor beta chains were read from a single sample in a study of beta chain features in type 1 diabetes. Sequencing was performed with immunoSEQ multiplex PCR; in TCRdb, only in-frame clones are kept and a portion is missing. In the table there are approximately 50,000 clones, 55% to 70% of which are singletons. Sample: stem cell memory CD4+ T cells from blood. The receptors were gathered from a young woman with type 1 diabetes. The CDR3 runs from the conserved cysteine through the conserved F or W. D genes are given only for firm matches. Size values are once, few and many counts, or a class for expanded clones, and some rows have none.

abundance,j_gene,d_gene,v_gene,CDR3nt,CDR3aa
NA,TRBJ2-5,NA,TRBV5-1,TGCGCCAGCAGTTCGGGTTCTCAAGAGACCCAGTACTTC,CASSSGSQETQYF
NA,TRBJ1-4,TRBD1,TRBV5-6,TGTGCCAGCAGCTATGGTAAAGGGGGCGCTGAAAAACTGTTTTTT,CASSYGKGGAEKLFF
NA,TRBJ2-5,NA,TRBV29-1,TGCAGCTTAGAAAACAGGGTCCAAGAGACCCAGTACTTC,CSLENRVQETQYF
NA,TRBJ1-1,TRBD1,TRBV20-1,TGCAGTGCGGCGGGACAGGGGGCTTTCTTT,CSAAGQGAFF
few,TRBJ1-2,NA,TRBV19,TGTGCCAGTTTACGGGGAACCCGCTATGGCTACACCTTC,CASLRGTRYGYTF
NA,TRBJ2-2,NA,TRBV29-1,TGCAGCGCTGGCGGACTGTTACACCGGGAGCTGTTTTTT,CSAGGLLHRELFF
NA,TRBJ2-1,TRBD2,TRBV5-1,TGCGCCAGCAGCTTCTTAGCGGGAGGCCGCTACAATGAGCAGTTCTTC,CASSFLAGGRYNEQFF
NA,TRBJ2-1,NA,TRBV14,TGTGCCAGCAGCAGGGTAGCGTCCCACAATGAGCAGTTCTTC,CASSRVASHNEQFF
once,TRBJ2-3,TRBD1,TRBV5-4,TGTGCCAGCAAGCTGCGACAGGGTACAGATACGCAGTATTTT,CASKLRQGTDTQYF
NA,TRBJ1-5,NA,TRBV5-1,TGCGCCAGCAGCTTGGGGTTGGAGGGGCAGCCCCAGCATTTT,CASSLGLEGQPQHF
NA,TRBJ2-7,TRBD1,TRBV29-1,TGCAGCGTTTCTCCGAAGGGGGCAGGCTACGAGCAGTACTTC,CSVSPKGAGYEQYF
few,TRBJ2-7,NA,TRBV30,TGTGCCTGGCAGGGGATGTACGAGCAGTACTTC,CAWQGMYEQYF
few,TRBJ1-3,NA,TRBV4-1,TGCGCCAGCAGCCAAGGTTGGGGAGACTCTGGAAACACCATATATTTT,CASSQGWGDSGNTIYF
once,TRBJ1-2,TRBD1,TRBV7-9,TGTGCCAGCAGCTTAACCCCAGGACAGGGCCATGGCTACACCTTC,CASSLTPGQGHGYTF
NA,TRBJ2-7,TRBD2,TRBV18,TGTGCCAGCTCACTAACGAGTAGCGGGAAGGCCTACGAGCAGTACTTC,CASSLTSSGKAYEQYF
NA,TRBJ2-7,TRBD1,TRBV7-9,TGTGCCAGCAGCTTGTCAACAGGGGGCTACGAGCAGTACTTC,CASSLSTGGYEQYF
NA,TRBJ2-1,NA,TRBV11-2,TGTGCCAGCCTAGTGGATTCCTACAATGAGCAGTTCTTC,CASLVDSYNEQFF
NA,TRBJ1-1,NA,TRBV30,TGTGCCTGGAGTGCACAGGGGAACACTGAAGCTTTCTTT,CAWSAQGNTEAFF
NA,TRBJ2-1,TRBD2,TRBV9,TGTGCCAGCAGCCCCGGAGGACTAGCGGTCTACAATGAGCAGTTCTTC,CASSPGGLAVYNEQFF
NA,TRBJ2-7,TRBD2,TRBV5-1,TGCGCCAGCAGCTTGGCCGTCGGCGGGAGCGAAGAGCAGTACTTC,CASSLAVGGSEEQYF
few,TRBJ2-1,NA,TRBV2,TGTGCCAGCAACTGGGAGTTCAATGAGCAGTTCTTC,CASNWEFNEQFF
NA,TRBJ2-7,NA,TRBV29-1,TGCAGCGCACGTTACGCGGTCTCGAGCTCCTACGAGCAGTACTTC,CSARYAVSSSYEQYF
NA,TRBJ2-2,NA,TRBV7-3,TGTGCCAGCAGCTTAAGTGGCTCCTCCGGGGAGCTGTTTTTT,CASSLSGSSGELFF
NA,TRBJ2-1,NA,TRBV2,TGTGCCAGCAGTGATTTGGGGGCTTGGGGCAATGAGCAGTTCTTC,CASSDLGAWGNEQFF
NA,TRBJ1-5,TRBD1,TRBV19,TGTGCCAGTATCGGGCCTCCGGGACAGGGGTCTCAGCCCCAGCATTTT,CASIGPPGQGSQPQHF
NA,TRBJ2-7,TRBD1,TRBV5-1,TGCGCCAGCAGCTTTAGTTCTTCCGGGACAGTCTACTACGAGCAGTACTTC,CASSFSSSGTVYYEQYF
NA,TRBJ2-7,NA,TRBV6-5,TGTGCCAGCAGCTGGGGCGCACCCTACGAGCAGTACTTC,CASSWGAPYEQYF
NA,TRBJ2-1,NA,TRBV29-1,TGCAGCGTAAATATAGCGACGAGCTCCTACAATGAGCAGTTCTTC,CSVNIATSSYNEQFF
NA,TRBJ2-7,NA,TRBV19,TGTGCCACGAAGGGACAAGCGCCCAGCGAGCAGTACTTC,CATKGQAPSEQYF
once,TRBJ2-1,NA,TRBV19,TGTGCCAGTAGTGTAGCGTCTTACAATGAGCAGTTCTTC,CASSVASYNEQFF
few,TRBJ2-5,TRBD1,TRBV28,TGTGCCAGCAGTTTATGGGGACAGGGAAAGTTGGAGACCCAGTACTTC,CASSLWGQGKLETQYF
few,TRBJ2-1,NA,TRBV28,TGTGCCAGCAGCCCAGGGGTGGCTGAGCAGTTCTTC,CASSPGVAEQFF
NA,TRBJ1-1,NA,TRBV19,TGTGCCAGTAGTCCTGACGGGGACATGAACACTGAAGCTTTCTTT,CASSPDGDMNTEAFF
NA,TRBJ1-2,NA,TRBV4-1,TGCGCCAGCAGCCAAGCCCCGACAGTAAACTATGGCTACACCTTC,CASSQAPTVNYGYTF
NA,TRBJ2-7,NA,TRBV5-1,TGCGCCAGCAGCCCCGGGGTAGGCACAGTGGAAGAGCAGTACTTC,CASSPGVGTVEEQYF
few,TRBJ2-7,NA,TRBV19,TGTGCCAGTAGTATAGCTGGCGGGGCCTACGAGCAGTACTTC,CASSIAGGAYEQYF
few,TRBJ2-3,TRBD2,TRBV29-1,TGCAGCGTTGAAGATCGCCTAGCGGCTAGCACAGATACGCAGTATTTT,CSVEDRLAASTDTQYF
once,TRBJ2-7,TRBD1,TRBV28,TGTGCCAGCGAGGGGGACAGTTTCTACGAGCAGTACTTC,CASEGDSFYEQYF
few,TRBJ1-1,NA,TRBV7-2,TGTGCCAGCAGCTTCTCGAACACTGAAGCTTTCTTT,CASSFSNTEAFF
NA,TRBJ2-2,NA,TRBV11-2,TGTGCCAGCAGCTTAGCGGGTGGGGGGACCGGGGAGCTGTTTTTT,CASSLAGGGTGELFF
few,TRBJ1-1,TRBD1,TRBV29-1,TGCAGCGCTTCCGTGACAGGGGGTTCTCAAGCTTTCTTT,CSASVTGGSQAFF
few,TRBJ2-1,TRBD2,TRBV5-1,TGCGCCAGCAGCTTGCATAGCGGGAGGGCCATCAATGAGCAGTTCTTC,CASSLHSGRAINEQFF